A single sample is the source of the 15 T cell receptor beta chains below, sequenced in a study of molecular identifiers for immune sequencing clone quantification. TCRdb reprocessed the PCR reads with MiXCR, giving one entry per CDR3 protein. The repertoire holds about 640,000 distinct CDR3 sequences, with 15% to 20% as singletons. Sequencing was done on a sample of naive CD8+ T cells from blood, with Jurkat cell RNA spiked in. As to subset: FACS-sorted CD8+CD4-CCR7+CD45RA+ naive T cells. The receptors come from a human donor in good health. Some libraries in this study had Jurkat cell RNA spiked in.

This clonotype has only a few counts. Here the CDR3 omits its conserved ending phenylalanine or tryptophan, so a read error is the likely source. The chain has TRBV5-4 and TRBJ2-7, with D perhaps being TRBD1 or TRBD2 (6 bases each). The CDR3 length is 13 residues. The V end was cut by 4 bases, the J end by 2 bases, with 10 bases between. Germline V lookup: CDR1 SGHNT, CDR2 YYREEE (reference sequence). This CDR3 is CASSGGPTYEQYL. CDR3 nucleotide sequence: TGTGCCAGCAGCGGGGGGCCGACCTACGAGCAGTACCTC.

This chain uses TRBV6-2 or TRBV6-3 with TRBJ2-5; either TRBD1 or TRBD2 may supply D (5 bases each). The CDR3 contains 13 residues. Germline lookup yields CDR1 MNHEY and CDR2 SVGEGT. The V and J ends lost 8 bases and 5 bases respectively, with 15 bases between them. CDR3 in amino acids: CASRPPEGETQYF. The CDR3 nucleotides are TGTGCCAGCCGCCCTCCAGAGGGGGAGACCCAGTACTTC.

This clonotype was counted many times. J is TRBJ2-7 and V is TRBV4-1, with 9 positions matching TRBD1. The CDR3 is made up of 15 amino acids. After removal of 0 bases from V and 2 bases from J, the junction contained 2 bases not matched to a gene. CDR1 MGHRA and CDR2 YSYEKL come from the germline V gene. The CDR3 region has the DNA TGCGCCAGCAGCCAAGATAGGACAGGGGCCTACGAGCAGTACTTC. It yields the protein CASSQDRTGAYEQYF.

The chain joins TRBV4-2 to TRBJ1-2; D perhaps matches TRBD1 (6 bases). V was clipped by 1 base and J by 2 bases, with 23 bases between them. Germline V gene data show CDR1 as LGHNA and CDR2 as YNFKEQ. This CDR3 is built from 19 residues. CDR3 coding DNA: TGTGCCAGCAGCCAAGGGCTACAGGGTCATCCAGCTGGAAACTATGGCTACACCTTC. Its translation is CASSQGLQGHPAGNYGYTF.

The chain carries TRBV4-3 and TRBJ1-4; no clear D gene. Trimming took 4 bases from V and 13 from J, leaving 22 bases between them. There are 15 residues in the CDR3. Germline V gene sequence: CDR1 LGHNA, CDR2 YSLEER. The DNA for the CDR3 is TGCGCCAGCAGCCCTACCCGGGAGTTCGTTTCAGGACTGTTTTTT. Protein sequence: CASSPTREFVSGLFF.

This clonotype has a count of ten or more. The chain couples TRBV4-2 to TRBJ2-1; D gene unclear. Per the germline V gene, CDR1 is LGHNA and CDR2 is YNFKEQ. V lost 1 base to trimming and J lost 3 bases, with 4 bases between them. The CDR3 spans 13 residues. The CDR3 nucleotides read TGTGCCAGCAGCCAAGGGGACTACAATGAGCAGTTCTTC. Its protein product is CASSQGDYNEQFF.

This clonotype was recorded many times. The chain recombines TRBV5-4 with TRBJ1-1; D may be TRBD1 (5 bases). From germline, CDR1 is SGHNT and CDR2 YYREEE (reference sequence). The germline V and J ends were trimmed by 0 bases and 0 bases, with 12 bases remaining between them. This CDR3 is built from 16 residues. The chain's CDR3 is CASSLEGLGLNTEAFF. CDR3 coding DNA: TGTGCCAGCAGCTTGGAGGGGCTGGGCTTGAACACTGAAGCTTTCTTT.

This clonotype was counted between two and nine times. This rearrangement joins TRBV11-2 to TRBJ2-1; 10 bases map to TRBD1. Germline CDR1 reads SGHAT; CDR2 reads FQNNGV. Trimming at V came to 4 bases and at J to 3 bases, leaving 6 bases not matched to a gene. CDR3 length: 16 residues. CDR3 nucleotides: TGTGCCAGCAGCTCGAACCGGGACAGGGGCTACAATGAGCAGTTCTTC. Its translation is CASSSNRDRGYNEQFF.

The chain combines TRBV5-6 with TRBJ1-5, with D perhaps TRBD1 (5 bases). V was shortened by 0 bases and J by 0 bases, with 16 bases between the two germline ends. CDR1 is SGHDT and CDR2 is YYEEEE in the germline V gene. The CDR3 runs to 18 residues. CDR3 sequence: CASSLGAGIVYSNQPQHF. The CDR3 bases are TGTGCCAGCAGCTTGGGGGCAGGGATCGTCTATAGCAATCAGCCCCAGCATTTT.

In this sample, this clonotype turned up a few times. The chain uses TRBV19 and TRBJ2-5, with D possibly matching TRBD2 (6 bases). The CDR3 runs to 14 residues. V was trimmed by 1 base and J by 7 bases, leaving 13 bases between them. Germline CDR1 reads LNHDA; CDR2 reads SQIVND (reference sequence). The CDR3 sequence: CASSIGAGPGTQYF. For the CDR3, the DNA is TGTGCCAGTAGTATAGGGGCGGGACCCGGGACCCAGTACTTC.

This clonotype was counted a few times. This chain uses TRBV19 with TRBJ2-7; 9 positions agree with TRBD1. This CDR3 contains 14 residues. With 11 bases clipped from V and 2 bases from J, the junction kept 10 bases outside the gene matches. Looked up from germline, CDR1 is LNHDA and CDR2 is SQIVND (reference sequence). The CDR3 loop reads CAATRDRDTYEQYF. Here the CDR3 DNA reads TGTGCCGCAACCCGGGACAGGGACACCTACGAGCAGTACTTC.

The chain employs TRBV11-2 and TRBJ2-7, with a possible D match to TRBD1 (5 bases). Trimming shortened V by 5 bases and J by 1 base, and 21 bases separated the two germline ends. The germline gives CDR1 SGHAT, CDR2 FQNNGV. The CDR3 is 17 residues long. CDR3 coding DNA: TGTGCCAGCAGCAAAACTAAGGGGAAGACATATTCCTACGAGCAGTACTTC. It codes for CASSKTKGKTYSYEQYF.

As for this clonotype: This sequence may be a read error, since a much larger clone differs from it by one base. The rearrangement uses TRBV6-5 and TRBJ2-7, with 9 bases aligning to TRBD1. CDR1 and CDR2 (germline): MNHEY, SVGAGI. This CDR3 spans 15 amino acids. The V and J ends lost 8 bases and 2 bases, in that order; junction bases with no gene match: 10. CDR3 protein: CASGQWGQGTYEQYF. Written as DNA, the CDR3 is TGTGCCAGCGGACAGTGGGGACAGGGCACCTACGAGCAGTACTTC.

In the case of this clonotype: This may be a read error: a much more frequent sequence differs by one nucleotide. This chain uses TRBV4-2 with TRBJ2-7; tentatively, D is TRBD2 (7 bases). V was cut by 1 base and J by 0 bases, with 19 bases left in between. The length of the CDR3 is 18 residues. In germline, CDR1 is LGHNA, CDR2 YNFKEQ. The CDR3 protein is CASSQVVKSGGISYEQYF. CDR3 sequence (DNA): TGTGCCAGCAGCCAAGTCGTGAAGTCGGGGGGCATCTCCTACGAGCAGTACTTC.

This clonotype was recorded many times. This chain joins TRBV27 and TRBJ1-1; TRBD1 might be the D (6 bases). The CDR3 runs 13 residues. The V end lost 4 bases, the J end lost 4 bases, and 10 bases lay between the germline ends. The germline gives CDR1 MNHEY, CDR2 SMNVEV (reference sequence). The CDR3 reads CASSYQQGTEAFF. In DNA form, the CDR3 reads TGTGCCAGCAGTTACCAACAGGGCACTGAAGCTTTCTTT.